This T cell receptor beta chain emerged from a study of cytomegalovirus exposure and HLA in healthy donors. Study findings and constraints: Some TCR beta chains (about 170 of them) were listed as cytomegalovirus-associated. Subsequent analysis revealed that first-cohort TCR clusters tended to co-occur in the roughly 120 validation repertoires.

Comments on this clone: The target antigen is unknown.

The method was immunoSEQ multiplex PCR; TCRdb's version includes in-frame clones alone and lacks a portion of them. The top ten hold about 0.8% of the sample, which has fewer than 400,000 clones, about nine tenths seen once. CDR1 LNHDA and CDR2 SQIVND come from the germline V gene (reference sequence). The length of the CDR3 is 15 residues. The V and J ends lost 3 bases and 0 bases respectively, with 10 bases between them. The material sequenced was PBMCs. The clonotype was recovered from a woman aged 18 to 35 in good health and CMV-seronegative. This chain joins TRBV19 and TRBJ2-3; D is possibly TRBD2 (5 bases). The CDR3 sequence: CASSIEGSSTDTQYF. For the CDR3, the DNA is TGTGCCAGTAGTATCGAGGGATCTAGCACAGATACGCAGTATTTT.